This is a list of T cell receptor beta chains from one sample in a study of breast tumors, draining lymph nodes, adjacent tissues. TCRdb reanalysed the multiplex PCR reads using MiXCR and keeps one entry per CDR3 protein. The data show about 180,000 distinct CDR3 sequences, 30% to 35% seen once. The sample taken for sequencing was axillary lymph node tissue. The receptors were sampled from a female donor with breast cancer. Some clones in this sample may be carry-over from other donors' samples. Both conserved end residues are part of each CDR3. The D gene is left open where the match is weak. Clone size is shown for a subset of rows, as once, few, many or a class of expanded clone.

cdr3_nt	cdr3_aa	v_call	clone_size	j_call	d_call	cdr3_length
TGTGCCAGCAGCTTAGAAGTAGGGGTCTATGGCTACACCTTC	CASSLEVGVYGYTF	TRBV7-6	many	TRBJ1-2	NA	14
TGTGCCAGCGGTTACTCGGGAATGGGACTAGGGATTTACAATGAGCAGTTCTTC	CASGYSGMGLGIYNEQFF	TRBV6-5	NA	TRBJ2-1	TRBD2	18
TGTGCCAGTGATTCCGGGACAGGTCTTTCCTACGAGCAGTACTTC	CASDSGTGLSYEQYF	TRBV6-2/TRBV6-3	few	TRBJ2-7	TRBD1	15
TGTGCTAGCAGCCAATGGACTAGCGGGGACGATACGCAGTATTTT	CASSQWTSGDDTQYF	TRBV7-7	once	TRBJ2-3	TRBD2	15
TGTGCCAGCAGCTCCCTGGACGGGGGCTATGGCTACACCTTC	CASSSLDGGYGYTF	TRBV7-9	NA	TRBJ1-2	NA	14
TGTGCCAGCAGTCAGGGACAGGTGTCCATGATTGACCCAAATAATTCACCCCTCCACTTT	CASSQGQVSMIDPNNSPLHF	TRBV12-3/TRBV12-4	NA	TRBJ1-6	TRBD1	20
TGTGCCAGCAGCCTGGGACAGGGGGACAATCAGCCCCAGCATTTT	CASSLGQGDNQPQHF	TRBV14	NA	TRBJ1-5	TRBD1	15
TGTGCCAGCAGCTTGGAACAGGGGACGCCAAATGAGCAGTTCTTC	CASSLEQGTPNEQFF	TRBV5-8	many	TRBJ2-1	TRBD1	15
TGTGCCAGCAGCTTTTCCGGGACTTCTGAAAAACTGTTTTTT	CASSFSGTSEKLFF	TRBV7-3	once	TRBJ1-4	NA	14
TGTGCCAGCAGCTCTCGTTTGGCGGGGGGAAACACCGCGGAGCTGTTTTTT	CASSSRLAGGNTAELFF	TRBV9	NA	TRBJ2-2	TRBD2	17
TGCAGTGCCGACCGAGGAGCGGACCCCTTGGATACGCAGTATTTT	CSADRGADPLDTQYF	TRBV20-1	many	TRBJ2-3	NA	15
TGTGCCAGCAGTGAAAGGACTAGCGGGGGGACAGGGTTGAATGAGCAGTTCTTC	CASSERTSGGTGLNEQFF	TRBV2	NA	TRBJ2-1	TRBD2	18
TGTGCCAGCAGCGGGGGGGAGGCGAACTATGGCTACACCTTC	CASSGGEANYGYTF	TRBV7-2	many	TRBJ1-2	NA	14
TGTGCCAGCAGTCCAAGCGTCTCCGTTTATGAGCAGTTCTTC	CASSPSVSVYEQFF	TRBV2	many	TRBJ2-1	NA	14
TGTGCCAGCAGCTTAGATGGGGGAGGGTATTCACCCCTCCACTTT	CASSLDGGGYSPLHF	TRBV7-3	many	TRBJ1-6	NA	15
TGTGCCAGCAGCTCCAACGAGCACCGGGACAGTAGCTACGAGCAGTACTTC	CASSSNEHRDSSYEQYF	TRBV7-6	many	TRBJ2-7	TRBD1	17
TGTGCCAGCAGTTTAGGGACTCTCTACGAGCAGTACTTC	CASSLGTLYEQYF	TRBV12-3/TRBV12-4	many	TRBJ2-7	NA	13
TGTGCCAGCAGCTTAGCGGCCGGGGTGACCCAGTACTTC	CASSLAAGVTQYF	TRBV7-6	NA	TRBJ2-5	NA	13
TGTGCCTGGAGCCAACAGATAGCGGTGTACGAGCAGTACTTC	CAWSQQIAVYEQYF	TRBV30	many	TRBJ2-7	NA	14
TGTGCCAGCAGTTTAATCGCCGGGGAGCTGTTTTTT	CASSLIAGELFF	TRBV28	NA	TRBJ2-2	NA	12
TGTGCCAGCAGCTTGGATGGCGCGAGTCTCCGCACAGATACGCAGTATTTT	CASSLDGASLRTDTQYF	TRBV5-8	few	TRBJ2-3	NA	17
TGTGCCATCAGTGAGCCCCCTCACACTGAAGCTTTCTTT	CAISEPPHTEAFF	TRBV10-3	NA	TRBJ1-1	NA	13
TGTGCCAGCAGCTTTGTCTCGGGGGCCCGCTACGAGCAGTACTTC	CASSFVSGARYEQYF	TRBV11-3	few	TRBJ2-7	NA	15